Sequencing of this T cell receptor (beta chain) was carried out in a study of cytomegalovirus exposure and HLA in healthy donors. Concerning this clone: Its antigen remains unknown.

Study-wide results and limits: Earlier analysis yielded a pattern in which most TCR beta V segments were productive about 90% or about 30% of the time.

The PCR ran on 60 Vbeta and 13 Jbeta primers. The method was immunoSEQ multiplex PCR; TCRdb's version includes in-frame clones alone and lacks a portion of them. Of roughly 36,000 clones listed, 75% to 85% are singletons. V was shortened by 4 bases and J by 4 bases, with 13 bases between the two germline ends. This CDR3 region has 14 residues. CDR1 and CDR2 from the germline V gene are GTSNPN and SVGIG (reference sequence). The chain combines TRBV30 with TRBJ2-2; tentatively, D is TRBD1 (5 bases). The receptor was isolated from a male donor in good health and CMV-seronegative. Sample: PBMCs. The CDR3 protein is CAWMESTATGELFF. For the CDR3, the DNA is TGTGCCTGGATGGAGTCGACAGCCACCGGGGAGCTGTTTTTT. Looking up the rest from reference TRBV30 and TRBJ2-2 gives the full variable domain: SQTIHQWPATLVQPVGSPLSLECTVEGTSNPNLYWYRQAAGRGLQLLFYSVGIGQISSEVPQNLSASRPQDRQFILSSKKLLLSDSGFYLCAWMESTATGELFFGEGSRLTVL.